This TCR beta chain appears in the sequencing data of a study of CD8 T cells in Susac syndrome. From blood CD8+ and CD4+ T cells, the TCR beta chain was sequenced. Purification of the CD8+ and CD4+ T cells relied on negative isolation, and TEMRA cells underwent FACS enrichment. The authors reverse transcribed 0.5 to 1 ug RNA with random hexamers. Multiplex PCR with immunoSEQ amplified the TCR beta CDR3 across 54 Vbeta and 13 Jbeta. Each CDR3 protein gets one entry after TCRdb re-called the immunoSEQ multiplex PCR reads with MiXCR. Of some 400,000 distinct CDR3 sequences in the sample, more than 80% are singletons; the top ten hold about 0.12%. V was cut by 0 bases and J by 1 base, with 18 bases left in between. The CDR3 consists of 18 residues. Germline CDR1 is SGHVS and CDR2 is FQNEAQ.

The sequenced sample was CD8+ T cells from PBMCs. The TCR originated in a human donor with multiple sclerosis. The chain is built from TRBV7-8 and TRBJ1-1; TRBD1 might be the D (5 bases). CDR3 sequence reads: CASSLAQGRIRSNTEAFF. As DNA, the CDR3 is TGTGCCAGCAGCTTAGCGCAGGGTCGCATAAGATCGAACACTGAAGCTTTCTTT.